This T cell receptor (beta chain) was sequenced for a study of CDR3 diversity in severe acne (dated by TCRdb to the late 2010s). This clonotype came up a few times. Which antigen it targets is not known. Base qualities are not provided; no much larger clone lies one nucleotide away. Libraries were built with PCR. The data were produced on an Illumina HiSeq 2000. TCRdb reprocessing: public reads trimmed at Q25 with fastp, clones called with MiXCR, in-frame beta chains kept. When rows share a CDR3 protein, they turn into one entry using the most common DNA and genes. The sample data list around 83,000 distinct CDR3 sequences, and under 55% of these were observed just once. Clones ranked in the top ten supply around 10% of the sample. V trim: 2 bases; J trim: 2 bases; unmatched bases: 5. CDR1 and CDR2 were assigned from the germline V gene as SGHAT and FQNNGV. From the cysteine up to the phenylalanine, the CDR3 has a length of 15 residues. Left in the record is the CDR3 DNA by itself, 45 bases read in frame from the first base.

The sequence came from a male donor with severe acne vulgaris. The sequence links TRBV11-2 to TRBJ1-1, and 7 junction bases match TRBD1. Source material: blood. The nucleotides are TGTGCCAGCAGCTTATCACAGGGGATTAACACTGAAGCTTTCTTT. Its translation reads: CASSLSQGINTEAFF.